This T cell receptor beta chain was recovered during a study of long-term antiretroviral therapy in people with HIV. With regard to this clone: The antigen is unknown.

It was version v3.0 of the immunoSEQ assay that was run at survey level. The assay was immunoSEQ multiplex PCR, and TCRdb's table has in-frame clones only and misses some. The data hold approximately 15,000 clones, with approximately 88% observed a single time. Study-wide results and limits: Regardless of time point, clones expanded before ART dominated the repertoire. Repertoires from HIV showed CDR3 length ranges narrower than those of controls.

The clonotype originates from a man in his forties or fifties with HIV. The sample consisted of unsorted PBMCs, taken 6.2 years after starting antiretroviral therapy.

CDR3 residues: CSVEGGDTQYF. CDR3 bases: TGCAGCGTTGAAGGAGGAGATACGCAGTATTTT. This rearrangement joins TRBV29-1 to TRBJ2-3; D ambiguous. CDR3 length: 11 residues. Trimming left V 1 base short and J 5 bases short, with 4 bases between. CDR1 and CDR2 (germline): SQVTM, ANQGSEA.